The T cell receptor beta chain under discussion was sequenced for a study of cytomegalovirus exposure and HLA in healthy donors. As concerns this clone: The antigen is undetermined.

Whole-study findings and limits: Reports showed the classifier diagnosing cytomegalovirus status with high specificity and sensitivity.

Primers included in the PCR were 60 Vbeta and 13 Jbeta primers. Method: immunoSEQ multiplex PCR; TCRdb's copy keeps in-frame clones and lacks some. The sample yields tens of thousands of clones, 72% seen once. The source of this sequence is a woman aged 45-60 years in good health and CMV-seropositive. The sequenced sample consisted of PBMCs.

CDR3 nucleotide sequence: TGTGCCAGCAGTTTAAGGGGGGGCACTGAAGCTTTCTTT. It specifies CASSLRGGTEAFF. The gene calls are TRBV27 and TRBJ1-1; tentatively, D is TRBD1 (6 bases). The CDR3 totals 13 residues. Germline V CDR1 and CDR2: MNHEY, SMNVEV (reference sequence). With 2 bases removed from V and 4 bases from J, the gap between germline ends came to 8 bases.